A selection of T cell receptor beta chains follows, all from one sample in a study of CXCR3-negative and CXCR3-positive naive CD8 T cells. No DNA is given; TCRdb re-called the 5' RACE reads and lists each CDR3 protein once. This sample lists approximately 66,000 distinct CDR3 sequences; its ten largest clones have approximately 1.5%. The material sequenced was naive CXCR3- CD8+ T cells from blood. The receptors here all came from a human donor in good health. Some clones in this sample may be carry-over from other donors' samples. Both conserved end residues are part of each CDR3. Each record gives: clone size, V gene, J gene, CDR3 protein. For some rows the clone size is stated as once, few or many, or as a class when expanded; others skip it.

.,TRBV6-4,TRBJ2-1,CASSDGGGGDYNEQFF
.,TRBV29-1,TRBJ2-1,CSVDFSGSPYNEQFF
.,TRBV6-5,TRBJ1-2,CASRSGTGYGYTF
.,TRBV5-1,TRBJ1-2,CASSLEYSTVNYGYTF
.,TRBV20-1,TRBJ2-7,CSASRGLAGPYEQYF
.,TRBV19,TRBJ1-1,CATAKGLNTEAFF
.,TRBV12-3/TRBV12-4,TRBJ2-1,CASSSSGREQFF
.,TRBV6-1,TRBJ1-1,CASSENFLNTEAFF
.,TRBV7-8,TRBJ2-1,CASSFGLAHNEQFF
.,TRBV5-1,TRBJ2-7,CASSLLQGSYEQYF
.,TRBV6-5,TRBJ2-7,CASSVPNSYEQYF
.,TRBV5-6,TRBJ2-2,CASRRDRGQTGELFF
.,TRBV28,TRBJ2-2,CASSPLGQGDAGELFF
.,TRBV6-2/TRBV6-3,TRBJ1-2,CASRYHMAQQPFYGYTF
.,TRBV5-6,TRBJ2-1,CASSLDLKGDEQFF
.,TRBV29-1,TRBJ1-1,CSVVQGRTLEAFF
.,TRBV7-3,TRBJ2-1,CASSLSAGGLDEQFF
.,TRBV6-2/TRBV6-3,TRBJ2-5,CASSYFRTSGYQETQYF
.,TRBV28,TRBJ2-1,CASSLSLAGGSYNEQFF
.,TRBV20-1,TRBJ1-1,CSPWGGSEAFF
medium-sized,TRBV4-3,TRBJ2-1,CASSQDAQYNEQFF
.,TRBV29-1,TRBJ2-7,CSVEVGTYEQYF
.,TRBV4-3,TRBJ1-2,CASSQERGNNYGYTF
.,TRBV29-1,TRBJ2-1,CSVGETGYNEQFF
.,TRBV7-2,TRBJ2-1,CASSLRDRGRNEQFF
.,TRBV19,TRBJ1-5,CASRETGYSNQPQHF
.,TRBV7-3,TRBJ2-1,CASSPWGGAYNEQFF
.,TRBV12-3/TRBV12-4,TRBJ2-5,CASTLGLGLETQYF
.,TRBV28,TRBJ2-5,CASSFFLPSGRSPKQTQYF
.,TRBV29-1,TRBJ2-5,CSVEDRRGQETQYF
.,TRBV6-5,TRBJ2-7,CASSPGSEQYF
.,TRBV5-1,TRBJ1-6,CASSLGPKDVPYNSPLHF
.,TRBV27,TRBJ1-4,CASSPQGEMSRKLFF
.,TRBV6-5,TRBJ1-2,CASSYSGGGSDYGYTF
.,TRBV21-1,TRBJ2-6,CASSKVWQAGANVLTF
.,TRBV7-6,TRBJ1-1,CASSLERDMNTEAFF
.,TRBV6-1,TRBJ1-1,CASPTSPDYMNTEAFF
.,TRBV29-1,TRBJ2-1,CSVDTAAFNEQFF
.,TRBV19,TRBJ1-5,CASSWGLYQPQHF